This passage covers 21 T cell receptor beta chains from one sample sequenced in a study of blood T cell repertoires in COVID-19. The method was immunoSEQ multiplex PCR; TCRdb's version includes in-frame clones alone and lacks a portion of them. The table lists a few hundred thousand clones, about 91% of them singletons. Sequenced input: peripheral blood. The receptor source for this set is a woman in her thirties who had recovered from COVID-19.

This chain joins TRBV11-2 and TRBJ1-5; TRBD1 might be the D (5 bases). This CDR3 has 14 residues. Trimming took off 4 bases at V and 6 bases at J, with 13 bases between the two ends. Germline CDR1 reads SGHAT; CDR2 reads FQNNGV. CDR3 region: CASSSKGHGQPQHF. DNA of the CDR3: TGTGCCAGCAGCTCGAAGGGGCACGGTCAGCCCCAGCATTTT. The full variable domain, with the rest looked up from reference TRBV11-2 and TRBJ1-5, is EAGVAQSPRYKIIEKRQSVAFWCNPISGHATLYWYQQILGQGPKLLIQFQNNGVVDDSQLPKDRFSAERLKGVDSTLKIQPAKLEDSAVYLCASSSKGHGQPQHFGDGTRLSIL.

The chain links TRBV2 to TRBJ2-5, with 9 bases identical to TRBD1. Germline CDR1 SNHLY, CDR2 FYNNEI. CDR3 length: 14 residues. Trimming removed 6 bases from V and 3 bases from J; junction bases left unmatched: 5. CDR3 sequence: CASRTTGGEETQYF. In nucleotides, the CDR3 is TGTGCCAGCAGAACCACAGGGGGCGAAGAGACCCAGTACTTC.

The rearrangement joins TRBV28 to TRBJ1-2; 11 positions agree with TRBD1. Trimming cost V 1 base and J 6 bases; bases outside gene matches: 4. This CDR3 spans 15 amino acids. The germline V gene has CDR1 MDHEN and CDR2 SYDVKM. The CDR3 nucleotides are TGTGCCAGCAGTTTATATGGACAGGGGGCGAATGGCTACACCTTC. This encodes CASSLYGQGANGYTF.

The genes are TRBV6-5 and TRBJ2-7; 7 nucleotides match TRBD1. Per germline, CDR1 MNHEY and CDR2 SVGAGI. The CDR3 has 15 amino acids. Trimming cost V 0 bases and J 3 bases; bases outside gene matches: 5. This chain's CDR3 is CASSYSTGKFYEQYF. The DNA for the CDR3 is TGTGCCAGCAGTTACTCGACAGGGAAATTCTACGAGCAGTACTTC.

The CDR3 DNA reads TGTGCCAGCAGTGGGCCGGACAGGGGGCGCGGTGGGGATAATTCACCCCTCCACTTT. Residues: CASSGPDRGRGGDNSPLHF. V and J are TRBV6-1 and TRBJ1-6, with TRBD1 identical over 11 bases. The CDR3 is 19 residues long. The germline gives CDR1 MNHNS, CDR2 SASEGT. After removal of 4 bases from V and 5 bases from J, the junction contained 13 bases not matched to a gene.

The chain links TRBV7-8 to TRBJ1-2, with TRBD1 identical over 9 bases. This CDR3 region has 14 residues. The germline gives CDR1 SGHVS, CDR2 FQNEAQ. With V trimmed by 4 bases and J by 4 bases, 4 bases remained unmatched. The CDR3 DNA follows: TGTGCCAGCAGCTCGGGACAGGGAGGCTATGGCTACACCTTC. It codes for CASSSGQGGYGYTF.

The chain couples TRBV3-1 (or the pseudogene TRBV3-2) to TRBJ2-3, with D perhaps TRBD2 (6 bases). V was shortened by 2 bases and J by 4 bases, with 10 bases between the two germline ends. CDR3 size: 14 residues. The V gene's germline CDR1 is LGHDT and CDR2 YNNKEL (reference sequence). CDR3 protein: CASSQNGGADTQYF. CDR3 sequence (DNA): TGTGCCAGCAGCCAAAACGGGGGAGCAGATACGCAGTATTTT.

The rearrangement links TRBV27 to TRBJ2-7; TRBD2 aligns across 13 bases. This CDR3 comprises 17 residues. Losses at the gene ends were 4 bases for V and 3 bases for J; bases not matched to a gene: 9. The V gene's germline CDR1 is MNHEY and CDR2 SMNVEV (reference sequence). The DNA of the CDR3 is TGTGCCAGCAGTTCATGCCGGGGACTAGCGGGGTACTACGAGCAGTACTTC. Residues: CASSSCRGLAGYYEQYF.

This chain uses TRBV5-4 with TRBJ1-1, with D possibly TRBD1 on 5 matching bases. With 0 bases removed from V and 3 bases from J, the gap between germline ends came to 12 bases. Germline values: CDR1 SGHNT, CDR2 YYREEE (reference sequence). The CDR3 extends over 15 amino acids. In nucleotides, the CDR3 is TGTGCCAGCAGCTTGGCCCCAGGGCTCGACACTGAAGCTTTCTTT. Residues: CASSLAPGLDTEAFF.

The chain is built from TRBV2 and TRBJ2-1; weak D call: TRBD1 (7 bases). Germline loops: CDR1 SNHLY, CDR2 FYNNEI. This CDR3 spans 17 amino acids. V was shortened by 3 bases and J by 7 bases, with 22 bases between the two germline ends. Here the CDR3 DNA reads TGTGCCAGCAGTGATGGAGGGGGCTATGGGGTAGGGAATGAGCAGTTCTTC. Amino acids: CASSDGGGYGVGNEQFF.

The chain's CDR3 is CASSPPGTSGGLKTQYF. In DNA form, the CDR3 reads TGTGCCAGCTCACCACCGGGGACTAGCGGGGGGCTAAAGACCCAGTACTTC. The chain uses TRBV18 and TRBJ2-5; 15 nucleotides line up with TRBD2. Germline V gives CDR1 KGHSH, CDR2 LQKENI. This CDR3 is 17 amino acids long. J gave up 6 bases and V 0 bases, and 5 bases lay outside the gene matches.

The count of this clone is one. V and J are TRBV6-5 and TRBJ2-4; 10 bases are a match to TRBD1. Trimming removed 8 bases from V and 11 bases from J; junction bases left unmatched: 9. This CDR3 contains 13 residues. Germline V gene lookup returns CDR1 MNHEY and CDR2 SVGAGI. The CDR3 region has the DNA TGTGCCAGCTTAGGACAGGGGGTCGGACTTCAGTACTTC. Translated, it gives CASLGQGVGLQYF.

This chain links TRBV7-2 with TRBJ2-2; a weak D match, TRBD2 (6 bases). Germline CDR1 reads SGHTA; CDR2 reads FQGNSA. The CDR3 sequence is 18 residues long. The V and J ends lost 0 bases and 1 base respectively, with 15 bases between them. The CDR3 loop reads CASSLAGGFWVNTGELFF. As DNA, the CDR3 is TGTGCCAGCAGCTTAGCGGGGGGATTTTGGGTGAACACCGGGGAGCTGTTTTTT.

This clone has a count of ten or more. The chain recombines TRBV3-1 (or the pseudogene TRBV3-2) with TRBJ2-3, with D perhaps matching TRBD2 (6 bases). Germline values: CDR1 LGHDT, CDR2 YNNKEL (reference sequence). This CDR3 contains 17 residues. V was shortened by 0 bases and J by 3 bases, with 16 bases between the two germline ends. For the CDR3, the DNA is TGTGCCAGCAGCCAAGATAGGAGGGAGTTATTAACAGATACGCAGTATTTT. This sequence encodes CASSQDRRELLTDTQYF.

The chain uses TRBV4-1 and TRBJ1-6; 7 nucleotides match TRBD1. Germline V lookup: CDR1 MGHRA, CDR2 YSYEKL. The junction had 3 bases not matched to a gene; V was cut back by 5 bases and J by 5 bases. The CDR3 covers 14 residues. The CDR3 DNA is TGCGCCAGCAGCTGGGACAGTAATAATTCACCCCTCCACTTT. Translation gives CASSWDSNNSPLHF.

The V gene is TRBV10-3, the J gene TRBJ1-1; the D is unclear. Trimming stripped 8 bases from V and 3 bases from J, with 7 bases between. Germline-derived CDR1 and CDR2 are ENHRY and SYGVKD. The CDR3 covers 11 residues. CDR3 loop: CAISGDTEAFF. The CDR3 DNA is TGTGCCATCTCCGGAGACACTGAAGCTTTCTTT.

The chain's CDR3 is CASSGEVLNSPLHF. DNA of the CDR3: TGTGCCAGCAGTGGAGAGGTACTAAATTCACCCCTCCACTTT. The chain recombines TRBV2 with TRBJ1-6; D call uncertain. Trimming shortened V by 4 bases and J by 7 bases, and 11 bases separated the two germline ends. Germline lookup yields CDR1 SNHLY and CDR2 FYNNEI. This CDR3 has 14 amino acids. The full variable domain, rest sourced from reference TRBV2 and TRBJ1-6, is EPEVTQTPSHQVTQMGQEVILRCVPISNHLYFYWYRQILGQKVEFLVSFYNNEISEKSEIFDDQFSVERPDGSNFTLKIRSTKLEDSAMYFCASSGEVLNSPLHFGNGTRLTVT.

The genes are TRBV7-6 and TRBJ2-5, with D tentatively TRBD1 (5 bases). CDR1 SGHVS and CDR2 FNYEAQ come from the germline V gene. CDR3 size: 16 residues. Trimming took 2 bases from V and 3 from J, leaving 16 bases between them. CDR3 protein: CASSLLGGAAEETQYF. The CDR3 bases are TGTGCCAGCAGCTTACTTGGTGGGGCAGCCGAAGAGACCCAGTACTTC.

V usage is TRBV7-2 and J usage is TRBJ1-3; 9 nucleotides line up with TRBD1. This CDR3 has 13 residues. CDR1 is SGHTA and CDR2 is FQGNSA in the germline V gene. V lost 1 base and J lost 8; bases outside the gene matches: 0. CDR3 DNA sequence: TGTGCCAGCAGCTTAGACAGGGGGCACACCATATATTTT. Translation gives CASSLDRGHTIYF.

The J gene is TRBJ2-7, the V gene TRBV27; D may be TRBD1 (6 bases). The length of the CDR3 is 13 residues. Deletions cut 0 bases from V and 4 bases from J, with 7 bases between. The germline CDR1 and CDR2 sequences are MNHEY and SMNVEV (reference sequence). CDR3 sequence: CASSLSGAYEQYF. DNA for the CDR3: TGTGCCAGCAGTTTATCGGGGGCTTACGAGCAGTACTTC.

V gene TRBV29-1 combines with J gene TRBJ1-2; TRBD1 matches 8 bases. Germline V CDR1 and CDR2: SQVTM, ANQGSEA. The CDR3 is 11 amino acids. After removal of 7 bases from V and 4 bases from J, the junction contained 2 bases not matched to a gene. The CDR3 region is CSGRGPYGYTF. Written as DNA, the CDR3 is TGCAGCGGCAGGGGGCCCTATGGCTACACCTTC.